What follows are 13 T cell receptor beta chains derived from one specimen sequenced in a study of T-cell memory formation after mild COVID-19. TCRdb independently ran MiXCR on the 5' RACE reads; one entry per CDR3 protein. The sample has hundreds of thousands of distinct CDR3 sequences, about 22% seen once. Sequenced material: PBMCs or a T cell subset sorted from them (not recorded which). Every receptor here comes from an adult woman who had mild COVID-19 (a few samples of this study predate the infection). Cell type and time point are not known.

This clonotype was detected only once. The CDR3, as DNA: TGTGCCAGCAGTTACTCAGGGGGCAGGAAGAACACTGAAGCTTTCTTT. The encoded protein is CASSYSGGRKNTEAFF. The V and J genes are TRBV6-5 and TRBJ1-1, with TRBD1 matching 7 bases. After removal of 0 bases from V and 1 base from J, the junction contained 5 bases not matched to a gene. The germline CDR1 and CDR2 sequences are MNHEY and SVGAGI. This CDR3 comprises 16 residues.

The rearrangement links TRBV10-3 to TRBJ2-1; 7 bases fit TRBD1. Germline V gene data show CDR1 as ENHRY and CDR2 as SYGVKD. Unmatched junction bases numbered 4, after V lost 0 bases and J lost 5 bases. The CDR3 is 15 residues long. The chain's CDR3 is CAISESLTGNNEQFF. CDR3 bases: TGTGCCATCAGTGAGTCGTTGACAGGGAACAATGAGCAGTTCTTC.

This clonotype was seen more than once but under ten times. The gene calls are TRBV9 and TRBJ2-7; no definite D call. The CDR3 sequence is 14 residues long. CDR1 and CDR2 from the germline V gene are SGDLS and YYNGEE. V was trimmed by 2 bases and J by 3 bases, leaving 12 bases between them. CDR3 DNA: TGTGCCAGCAGCGTGGGGTGGGCAGACTACGAGCAGTACTTC. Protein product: CASSVGWADYEQYF.

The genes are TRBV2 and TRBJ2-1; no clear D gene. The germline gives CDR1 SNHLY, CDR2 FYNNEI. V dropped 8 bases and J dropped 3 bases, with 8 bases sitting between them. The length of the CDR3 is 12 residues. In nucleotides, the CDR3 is TGTGCCAGCGTCGAAAGCTACAATGAGCAGTTCTTC. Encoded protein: CASVESYNEQFF.

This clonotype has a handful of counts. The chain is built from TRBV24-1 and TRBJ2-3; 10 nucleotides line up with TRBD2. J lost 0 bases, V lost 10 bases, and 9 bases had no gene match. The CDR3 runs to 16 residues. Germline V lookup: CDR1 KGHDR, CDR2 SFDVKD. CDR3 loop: CATSGGPGTSTDTQYF. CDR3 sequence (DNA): TGTGCCACTAGCGGGGGGCCAGGGACTAGCACAGATACGCAGTATTTT.

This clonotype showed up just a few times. The CDR3 is CASSDSVGLPQFF. The CDR3 DNA follows: TGTGCCAGCAGTGACTCGGTTGGGCTTCCGCAGTTCTTC. The chain carries TRBV6-4 and TRBJ2-1; D is uncertain. With 0 bases removed from V and 12 bases from J, the gap between germline ends came to 12 bases. The CDR3 runs 13 residues. Germline CDR1 and CDR2: MRHNA and SNTAGT.

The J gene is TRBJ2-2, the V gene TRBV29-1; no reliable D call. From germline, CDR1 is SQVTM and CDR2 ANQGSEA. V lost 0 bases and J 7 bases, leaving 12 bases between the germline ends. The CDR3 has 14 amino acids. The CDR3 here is CSVEDPYFGGELFF. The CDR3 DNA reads TGCAGCGTTGAAGATCCCTACTTCGGCGGGGAGCTGTTTTTT.

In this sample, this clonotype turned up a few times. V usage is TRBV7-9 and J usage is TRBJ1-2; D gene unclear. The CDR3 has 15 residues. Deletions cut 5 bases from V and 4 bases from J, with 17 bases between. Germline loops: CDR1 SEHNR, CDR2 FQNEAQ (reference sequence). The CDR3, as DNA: TGTGCCAGCAGCCCTTCGGTGTGGTGGAGCTATGGCTACACCTTC. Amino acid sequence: CASSPSVWWSYGYTF.

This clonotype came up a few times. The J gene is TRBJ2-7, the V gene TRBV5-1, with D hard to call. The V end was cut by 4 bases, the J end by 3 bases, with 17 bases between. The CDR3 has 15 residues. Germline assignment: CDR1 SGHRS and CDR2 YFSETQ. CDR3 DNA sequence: TGCGCCAGCAGCGATTCCGGTGTCTGGGGCTACGAGCAGTACTTC. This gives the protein CASSDSGVWGYEQYF.

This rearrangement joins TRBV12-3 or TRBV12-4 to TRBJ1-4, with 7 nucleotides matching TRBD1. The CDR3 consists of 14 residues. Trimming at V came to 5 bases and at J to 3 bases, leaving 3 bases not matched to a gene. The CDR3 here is CASSATGSNEKLFF. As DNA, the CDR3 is TGTGCCAGCAGTGCGACAGGGTCTAATGAAAAACTGTTTTTT.

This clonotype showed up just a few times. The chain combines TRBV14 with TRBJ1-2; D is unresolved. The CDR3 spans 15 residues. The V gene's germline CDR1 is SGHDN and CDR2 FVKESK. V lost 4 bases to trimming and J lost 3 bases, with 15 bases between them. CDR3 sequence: CASSLLNPPDYGYTF. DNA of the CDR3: TGTGCCAGCAGCCTCCTGAACCCACCCGACTATGGCTACACCTTC. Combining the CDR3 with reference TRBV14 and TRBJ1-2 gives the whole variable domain EAGVTQFPSHSVIEKGQTVTLRCDPISGHDNLYWYRRVMGKEIKFLLHFVKESKQDESGMPNNRFLAERTGGTYSTLKVQPAELEDSGVYFCASSLLNPPDYGYTFGSGTRLTVV.

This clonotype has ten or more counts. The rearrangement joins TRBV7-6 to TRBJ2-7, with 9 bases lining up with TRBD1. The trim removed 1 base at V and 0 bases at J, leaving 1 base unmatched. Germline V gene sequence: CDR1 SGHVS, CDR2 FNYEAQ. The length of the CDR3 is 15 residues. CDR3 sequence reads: CASSLGTGVSYEQYF. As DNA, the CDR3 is TGTGCCAGCAGCTTAGGGACAGGGGTCTCCTACGAGCAGTACTTC.

The CDR3 nucleotides are TGTGCCAGCAGCCAGGAGGGCCCCTATGGCTACACCTTC. Its protein product is CASSQEGPYGYTF. This sequence joins TRBV3-1 and TRBJ1-2; D remains unclear. Germline CDR1 LGHDT, CDR2 YNNKEL (reference sequence). The CDR3 extends over 13 amino acids. The V gene lost 3 bases and the J gene lost 4 bases, with 9 bases spanning the gap.